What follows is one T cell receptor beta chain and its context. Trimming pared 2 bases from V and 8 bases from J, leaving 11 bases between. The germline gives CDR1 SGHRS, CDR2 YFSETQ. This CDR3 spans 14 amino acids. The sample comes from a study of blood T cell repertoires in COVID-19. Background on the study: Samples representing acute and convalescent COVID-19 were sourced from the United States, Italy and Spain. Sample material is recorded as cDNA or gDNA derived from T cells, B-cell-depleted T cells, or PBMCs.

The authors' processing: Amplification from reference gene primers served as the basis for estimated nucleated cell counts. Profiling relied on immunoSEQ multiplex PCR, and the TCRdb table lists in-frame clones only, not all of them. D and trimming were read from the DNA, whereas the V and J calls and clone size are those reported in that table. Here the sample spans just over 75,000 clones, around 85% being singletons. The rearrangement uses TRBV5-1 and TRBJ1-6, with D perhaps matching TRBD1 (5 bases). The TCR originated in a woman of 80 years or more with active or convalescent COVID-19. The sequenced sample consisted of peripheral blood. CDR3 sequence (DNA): TGCGCCAGCAGCTTATTAGGGGTCGATTCACCCCTCCACTTT. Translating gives CASSLLGVDSPLHF.